One and the same sample provided the 25 T cell receptor beta chains below, sequenced in a study of response to subunit inactivated influenza vaccine. Each CDR3 protein gets one entry after TCRdb re-called the RT-PCR reads with MiXCR. Among about 650,000 distinct CDR3 sequences listed, 15% to 19% were seen once. The sample consisted of PBMCs from blood, taken 11 to 12 days after vaccination. All receptors derive from a man between 50 and 59 years old who received an inactivated influenza vaccine.

The genes are TRBV25-1 and TRBJ1-5, with D possibly matching TRBD1 (5 bases). V lost 10 bases and J 7 bases, leaving 17 bases between the germline ends. There are 13 residues in the CDR3. Germline V gene lookup returns CDR1 MGHDK and CDR2 SYGVNS. The CDR3: CATSPHGGQPQHF. CDR3 coding DNA: TGTGCCACCTCACCGCATGGGGGGCAGCCCCAGCATTTT.

About this clonotype: A read error may explain this, as a much larger clone is one base away. The chain links TRBV11-2 to TRBJ2-1; 9 positions agree with TRBD1. Trimming removed 8 bases from V and 4 bases from J; junction bases left unmatched: 9. The CDR3 consists of 15 residues. Germline V CDR1 and CDR2: SGHAT, FQNNGV. The CDR3 here is CASGPDRGPYNEQFF. The CDR3 coding sequence is TGTGCCAGCGGCCCGGACAGGGGCCCTTACAATGAGCAGTTCTTC.

The CDR3 DNA follows: TGTGCCAGCAGCTTGGCCGCGGGGGGCCTTTACGAGCAGTACTTC. This sequence encodes CASSLAAGGLYEQYF. V and J are TRBV5-6 and TRBJ2-7, with TRBD2 identical over 8 bases. The CDR3 sequence is 15 residues long. With V trimmed by 0 bases and J by 4 bases, 6 bases remained unmatched. Germline CDR1 is SGHDT and CDR2 is YYEEEE. The whole variable domain, remainder taken from reference TRBV5-6 and TRBJ2-7, is DAGVTQSPTHLIKTRGQQVTLRCSPKSGHDTVSWYQQALGQGPQFIFQYYEEEERQRGNFPDRFSGHQFPNYSSELNVNALLLGDSALYLCASSLAAGGLYEQYFGPGTRLTVT.

The chain combines TRBV6-6 with TRBJ1-4; D not resolved. The CDR3 covers 13 residues. Germline V lookup: CDR1 MNHNY, CDR2 SVGAGI (reference sequence). Trimming removed 4 bases from V and 7 bases from J, with 10 bases in between. The chain's CDR3 is CASSFVKAEKLFF. CDR3 sequence (DNA): TGTGCCAGCAGTTTTGTTAAGGCTGAAAAACTGTTTTTT.

A few counts support this clonotype. The rearrangement joins TRBV20-1 to TRBJ2-1; 14 bases align to TRBD2. The CDR3 is 14 residues long. Trimming at V came to 1 base and at J to 10 bases, leaving 3 bases not matched to a gene. CDR1 and CDR2 (germline): DFQATT, SNEGSKA (reference sequence). Written as DNA, the CDR3 is TGCAGTGCTAGAGCGGGACTAGCGGGAGAGGAGCAGTTCTTC. This translates into CSARAGLAGEEQFF.

This clonotype has a handful of counts. The J gene is TRBJ2-7, the V gene TRBV20-1; 9 bases agree with TRBD1. Trimming removed 4 bases from V and 3 bases from J; junction bases left unmatched: 10. The CDR3 sequence is 15 residues long. Germline loops: CDR1 DFQATT, CDR2 SNEGSKA (reference sequence). The CDR3 sequence: CSATPPDRGGYEQYF. As DNA, the CDR3 is TGCAGTGCTACACCCCCCGACAGGGGGGGCTACGAGCAGTACTTC.

The chain recombines TRBV2 with TRBJ1-1; 8 nucleotides line up with TRBD1. V lost 1 base and J lost 4; bases outside the gene matches: 5. CDR1 and CDR2 (germline): SNHLY, FYNNEI. The CDR3 contains 15 residues. CDR3 nucleotide sequence: TGTGCCAGCAGTGAAGGGCAGGGGGCGGGCACTGAAGCTTTCTTT. It yields the protein CASSEGQGAGTEAFF.

This clonotype was recorded at least ten times. The genes are TRBV28 and TRBJ2-2; perhaps TRBD1 as D (5 bases). Germline CDR1 reads MDHEN; CDR2 reads SYDVKM. The V gene lost 0 bases and the J gene lost 1 base, with 12 bases spanning the gap. CDR3 size: 17 residues. The CDR3 region is CASSLWALGENTGELFF. The CDR3 DNA reads TGTGCCAGCAGTTTATGGGCGTTAGGGGAGAACACCGGGGAGCTGTTTTTT.

This clonotype was observed a few times. This chain links TRBV20-1 with TRBJ2-3, with D uncertain. The V end lost 1 base, the J end lost 4 bases, and 12 bases lay between the germline ends. This CDR3 has 14 residues. The germline V gene has CDR1 DFQATT and CDR2 SNEGSKA (reference sequence). The CDR3 reads CSARGPSGPDTQYF. In DNA, the CDR3 is TGCAGTGCTAGAGGACCCTCCGGACCAGATACGCAGTATTTT.

The CDR3 reads CASSLDGANIQYF. The CDR3 DNA reads as TGTGCCAGCAGCTTGGATGGGGCAAACATTCAGTACTTC. The V and J genes are TRBV5-5 and TRBJ2-4, with D maybe TRBD1 (5 bases). The germline V and J ends were trimmed by 0 bases and 6 bases, with 7 bases remaining between them. This CDR3 spans 13 amino acids. Germline assignment: CDR1 SGHKS and CDR2 YYEKEE (reference sequence).

V usage is TRBV4-1 and J usage is TRBJ2-7; 9 bases align to TRBD2. Losses at the gene ends were 0 bases for V and 0 bases for J; bases not matched to a gene: 0. Germline lookup yields CDR1 MGHRA and CDR2 YSYEKL. The CDR3 contains 15 residues. The CDR3: CASSQEGLASYEQYF. The CDR3 region has the DNA TGCGCCAGCAGCCAAGAGGGACTAGCCTCCTACGAGCAGTACTTC.

This clonotype was detected only once. This chain joins TRBV18 and TRBJ2-1; perhaps TRBD1 as D (6 bases). With 5 bases removed from V and 3 bases from J, the gap between germline ends came to 11 bases. CDR3 length: 14 residues. In germline, CDR1 is KGHSH, CDR2 LQKENI. CDR3 in amino acids: CASSKTGFYNEQFF. CDR3 nucleotide sequence: TGTGCCAGCTCAAAAACAGGGTTCTACAATGAGCAGTTCTTC.

J is TRBJ1-2 and V is TRBV6-1; D is unresolved. The CDR3 runs 15 residues. Trimming shortened V by 6 bases and J by 2 bases, and 16 bases separated the two germline ends. Germline CDR1 reads MNHNS; CDR2 reads SASEGT. DNA of the CDR3: TGTGCCAGCAGAACAGCCGAAGTACTAAACTATGGCTACACCTTC. Translated, it gives CASRTAEVLNYGYTF.

This clonotype was observed a handful of times. The chain employs TRBV7-3 and TRBJ2-3; D is unclear. Germline-derived CDR1 and CDR2 are SGHTA and FQGTGA. The CDR3 is 14 amino acids. Trimming took off 4 bases at V and 5 bases at J, with 13 bases between the two ends. This chain's CDR3 is CASSSPPQLDTQYF. The CDR3 DNA reads as TGTGCCAGCAGCTCCCCACCGCAGTTAGATACGCAGTATTTT.

This clonotype was seen a handful of times. The chain uses TRBV10-3 and TRBJ1-1; 8 bases fit TRBD1. Germline CDR1 is ENHRY and CDR2 is SYGVKD. The CDR3 is 12 residues long. The V and J ends lost 6 bases and 8 bases, in that order; junction bases with no gene match: 5. As DNA, the CDR3 is TGTGCCATCAGCACAGGGGGGAGAGAAGCTTTCTTT. It yields the protein CAISTGGREAFF.

This clonotype came up many times. The chain carries TRBV6-5 and TRBJ2-7, with D possibly called TRBD1 or TRBD2 (5 bases each). There are 12 residues in the CDR3. CDR1 is MNHEY and CDR2 is SVGAGI in the germline V gene. V lost 7 bases to trimming and J lost 6 bases, with 13 bases between them. The CDR3 DNA follows: TGTGCCAGCACCGGGACGGGCGGCGAGCAGTACTTC. Protein product: CASTGTGGEQYF.

This clonotype came up a few times. The chain combines TRBV12-3 or TRBV12-4 with TRBJ1-1, with D possibly matching TRBD1 (6 bases). The V end was cut by 6 bases, the J end by 5 bases, with 22 bases between. The CDR3 spans 16 residues. DNA for the CDR3: TGTGCCAGCAGCCCGCGGGGGGGGCAGGGACTGACTGAAGCTTTCTTT. This translates into CASSPRGGQGLTEAFF.

The V gene is TRBV5-6, the J gene TRBJ1-2; TRBD1 aligns across 7 bases. The V gene end was trimmed by 4 bases and the J gene end by 4 bases; junction bases not matched to a gene: 10. CDR1 SGHDT and CDR2 YYEEEE come from the germline V gene. The CDR3 runs 15 residues. CDR3 region: CASSAGTAESYGYTF. The CDR3, as DNA: TGTGCCAGCAGCGCCGGGACAGCAGAGTCCTATGGCTACACCTTC.

This clonotype was counted a few times. The chain couples TRBV27 to TRBJ1-2; possible D gene TRBD1, 5 bases. The CDR3 length is 14 residues. The germline gives CDR1 MNHEY, CDR2 SMNVEV (reference sequence). Trimming shortened V by 5 bases and J by 4 bases, and 14 bases separated the two germline ends. The CDR3 coding sequence is TGTGCCAGCAGTACAGGCGGGTATAGCTATGGCTACACCTTC. As protein: CASSTGGYSYGYTF.

This clonotype appeared once. The CDR3 loop is CASSPQGWDEQFF. CDR3 nucleotide sequence: TGTGCCAGCTCACCACAGGGGTGGGATGAGCAGTTCTTC. The chain joins TRBV18 to TRBJ2-1; tentative D call: TRBD1 (5 bases). Germline assignment: CDR1 KGHSH and CDR2 LQKENI. The V and J ends lost 1 base and 8 bases respectively, with 9 bases between them. The CDR3 contains 13 residues. The entire variable domain, with the rest obtained from reference TRBV18 and TRBJ2-1, is as follows: NAGVMQNPRHLVRRRGQEARLRCSPMKGHSHVYWYRQLPEEGLKFMVYLQKENIIDESGMPKERFSAEFPKEGPSILRIQQVVRGDSAAYFCASSPQGWDEQFFGPGTRLTVL.

The rearrangement joins TRBV20-1 to TRBJ2-7, with TRBD2 matching 7 bases. The CDR3 spans 17 residues. The J segment lost 6 bases and the V segment lost 6 bases, leaving 23 bases of the junction unmatched. CDR1 is DFQATT and CDR2 is SNEGSKA in the germline V gene (reference sequence). DNA of the CDR3: TGCAGTGCAGGCCGCCTGGAGGCGGGAGCCAAGGTCTCCGAGCAGTACTTC. Its protein product is CSAGRLEAGAKVSEQYF.

The chain combines TRBV10-3 with TRBJ1-5, with D unclear. CDR3 length equals 10 residues. V lost 6 bases and J 5 bases, leaving 2 bases between the germline ends. Germline loops: CDR1 ENHRY, CDR2 SYGVKD. The CDR3 DNA sequence: TGTGCCATCAGAGATCAGCCCCAGCATTTT. Translating it yields CAIRDQPQHF.

The chain is built from TRBV20-1 and TRBJ2-3; TRBD2 might be the D (6 bases). CDR3 length equals 14 residues. CDR1 and CDR2 (germline): DFQATT, SNEGSKA (reference sequence). V lost 3 bases and J lost 5, with 15 bases in between. The CDR3 region is CSASVGSTGDTQYF. In DNA form, the CDR3 reads TGCAGTGCTAGTGTCGGGAGTACTGGAGATACGCAGTATTTT.

Of note for this clonotype: The junction departs from germline at one end; a sequencing error may be responsible. This chain connects TRBV10-3 to TRBJ2-3, with D maybe TRBD1 (5 bases). The CDR3 spans 14 residues. Germline V lookup: CDR1 ENHRY, CDR2 SYGVKD. DNA of the CDR3: TGTGCCAACAGTCTAGACAGTAGCACAGATACGCAGTATTTT. It codes for CANSLDSSTDTQYF.

This clonotype was counted a few times. The chain links TRBV12-3 or TRBV12-4 to TRBJ2-7; D not certain. CDR3 size: 13 residues. The ends were cut back, 3 bases at V and 7 bases at J, with 13 bases in the middle. CDR3 loop: CASSLGLLREQYF. CDR3 nucleotide sequence: TGTGCCAGCAGTTTGGGCCTTCTAAGGGAGCAGTACTTC.